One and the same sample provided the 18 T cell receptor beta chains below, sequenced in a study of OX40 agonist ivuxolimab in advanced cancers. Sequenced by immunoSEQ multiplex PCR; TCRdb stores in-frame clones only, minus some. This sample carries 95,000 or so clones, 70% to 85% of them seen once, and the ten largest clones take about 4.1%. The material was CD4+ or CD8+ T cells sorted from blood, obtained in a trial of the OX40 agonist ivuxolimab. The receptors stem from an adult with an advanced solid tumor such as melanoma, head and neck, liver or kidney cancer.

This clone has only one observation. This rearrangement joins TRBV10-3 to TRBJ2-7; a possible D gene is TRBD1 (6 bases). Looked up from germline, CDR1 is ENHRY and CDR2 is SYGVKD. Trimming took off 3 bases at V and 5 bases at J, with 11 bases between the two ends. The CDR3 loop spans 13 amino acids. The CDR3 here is CAISDRGFHEQYF. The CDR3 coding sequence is TGTGCCATCAGTGACAGGGGCTTCCACGAGCAGTACTTC.

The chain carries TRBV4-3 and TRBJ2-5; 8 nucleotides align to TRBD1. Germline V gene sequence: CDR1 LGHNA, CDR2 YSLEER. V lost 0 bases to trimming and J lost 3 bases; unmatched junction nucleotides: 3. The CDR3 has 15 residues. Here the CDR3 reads CASSQDLTGEETQYF. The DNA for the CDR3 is TGCGCCAGCAGCCAAGATCTGACAGGGGAAGAGACCCAGTACTTC.

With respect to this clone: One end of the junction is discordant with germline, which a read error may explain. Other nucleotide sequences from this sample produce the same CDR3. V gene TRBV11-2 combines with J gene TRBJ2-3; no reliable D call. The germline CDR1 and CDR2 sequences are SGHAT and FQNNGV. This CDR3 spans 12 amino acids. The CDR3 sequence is CASSLSEDTQYF. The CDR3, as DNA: TGCGCCAGCAGCCTTTCTGAGGATACGCAGTATTTT.

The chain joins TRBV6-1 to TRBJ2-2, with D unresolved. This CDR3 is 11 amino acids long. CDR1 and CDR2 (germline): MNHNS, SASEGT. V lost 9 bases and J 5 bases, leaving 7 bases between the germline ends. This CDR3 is CASERTGELFF. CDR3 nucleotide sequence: TGTGCCAGTGAACGGACCGGGGAGCTGTTTTTT.

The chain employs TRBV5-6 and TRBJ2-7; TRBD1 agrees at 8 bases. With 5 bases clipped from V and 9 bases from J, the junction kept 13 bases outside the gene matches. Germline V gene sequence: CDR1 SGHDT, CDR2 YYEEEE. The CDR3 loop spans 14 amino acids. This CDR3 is CASRSTGTGIGQYF. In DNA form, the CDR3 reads TGTGCCAGCAGGTCCACCGGGACAGGTATTGGGCAGTACTTC.

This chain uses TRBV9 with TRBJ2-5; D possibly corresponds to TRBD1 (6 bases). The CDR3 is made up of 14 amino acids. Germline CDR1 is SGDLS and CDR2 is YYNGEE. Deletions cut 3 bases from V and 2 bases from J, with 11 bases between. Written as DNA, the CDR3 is TGTGCCAGCAGCGAAACAGGGATTCAAGAGACCCAGTACTTC. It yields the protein CASSETGIQETQYF.

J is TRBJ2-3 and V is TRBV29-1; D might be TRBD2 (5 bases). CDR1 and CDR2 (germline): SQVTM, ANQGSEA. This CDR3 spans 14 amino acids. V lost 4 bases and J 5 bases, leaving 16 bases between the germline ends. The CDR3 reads CSVVGLAWVDTQYF. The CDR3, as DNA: TGCAGCGTTGTGGGGTTAGCGTGGGTAGATACGCAGTATTTT.

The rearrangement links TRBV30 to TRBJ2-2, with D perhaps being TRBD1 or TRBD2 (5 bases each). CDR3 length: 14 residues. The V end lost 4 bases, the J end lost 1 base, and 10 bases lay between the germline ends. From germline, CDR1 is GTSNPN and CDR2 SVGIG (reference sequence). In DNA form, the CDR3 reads TGTGCCTGGAACCGGGACCAGAACACCGGGGAGCTGTTTTTT. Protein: CAWNRDQNTGELFF.

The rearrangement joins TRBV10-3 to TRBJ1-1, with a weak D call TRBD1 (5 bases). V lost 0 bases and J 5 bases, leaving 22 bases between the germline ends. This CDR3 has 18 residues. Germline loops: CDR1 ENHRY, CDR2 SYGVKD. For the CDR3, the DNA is TGTGCCATCAGTGAGTCCGGCTCCCTGGCGGGGCCGGAGACTGAAGCTTTCTTT. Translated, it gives CAISESGSLAGPETEAFF.

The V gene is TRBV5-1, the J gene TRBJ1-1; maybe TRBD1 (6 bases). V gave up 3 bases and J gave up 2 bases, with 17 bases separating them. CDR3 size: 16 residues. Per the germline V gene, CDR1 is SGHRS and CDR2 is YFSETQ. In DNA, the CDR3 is TGCGCCAGCAGCTACACGCCGGGACACTTAAACACTGAAGCTTTCTTT. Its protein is CASSYTPGHLNTEAFF.

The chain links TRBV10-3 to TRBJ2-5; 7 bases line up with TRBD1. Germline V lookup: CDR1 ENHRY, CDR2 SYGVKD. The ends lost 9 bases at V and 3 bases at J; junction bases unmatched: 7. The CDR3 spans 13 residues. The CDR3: CAMQRDREETQYF. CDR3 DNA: TGTGCCATGCAGAGGGACAGAGAAGAGACCCAGTACTTC.

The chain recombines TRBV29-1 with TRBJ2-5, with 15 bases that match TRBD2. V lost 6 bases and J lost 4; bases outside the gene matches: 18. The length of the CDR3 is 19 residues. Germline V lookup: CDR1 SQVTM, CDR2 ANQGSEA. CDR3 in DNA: TGCAGCGTGGAAAGTTGGACTAGCGGGAGGGCCGAGCCGCCAGAGACCCAGTACTTC. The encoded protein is CSVESWTSGRAEPPETQYF.

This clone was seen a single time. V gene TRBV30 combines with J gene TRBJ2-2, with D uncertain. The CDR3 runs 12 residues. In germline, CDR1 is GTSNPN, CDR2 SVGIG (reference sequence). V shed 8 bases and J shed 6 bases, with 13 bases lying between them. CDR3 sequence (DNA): TGTGCCGTCTTTGGGGTCTCCGGGGAGCTGTTTTTT. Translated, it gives CAVFGVSGELFF.

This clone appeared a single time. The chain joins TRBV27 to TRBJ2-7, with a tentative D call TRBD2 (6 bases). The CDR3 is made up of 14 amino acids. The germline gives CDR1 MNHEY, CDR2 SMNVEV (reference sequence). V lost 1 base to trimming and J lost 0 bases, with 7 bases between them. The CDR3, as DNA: TGTGCCAGCAGTTTATGGCGGGACTCCTACGAGCAGTACTTC. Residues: CASSLWRDSYEQYF.

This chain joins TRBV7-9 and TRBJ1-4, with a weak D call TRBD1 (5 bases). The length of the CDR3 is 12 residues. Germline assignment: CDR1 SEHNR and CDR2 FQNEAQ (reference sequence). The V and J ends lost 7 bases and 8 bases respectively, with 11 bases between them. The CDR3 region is CASTRGREKLFF. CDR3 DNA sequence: TGTGCCAGCACGAGGGGCAGGGAAAAACTGTTTTTT.

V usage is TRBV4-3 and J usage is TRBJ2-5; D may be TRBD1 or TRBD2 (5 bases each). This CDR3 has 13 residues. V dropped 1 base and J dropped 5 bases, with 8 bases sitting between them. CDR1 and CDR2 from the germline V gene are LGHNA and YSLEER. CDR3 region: CASSQVWGETQYF. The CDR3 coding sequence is TGCGCCAGCAGCCAAGTATGGGGGGAGACCCAGTACTTC.

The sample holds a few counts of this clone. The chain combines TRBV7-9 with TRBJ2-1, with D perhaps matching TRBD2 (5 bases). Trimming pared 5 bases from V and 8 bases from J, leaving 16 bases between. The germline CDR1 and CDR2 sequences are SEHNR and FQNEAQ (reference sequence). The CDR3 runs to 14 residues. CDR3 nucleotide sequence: TGTGCCAGCAGCCCCCCAGCGGATGGCTATGAGCAGTTCTTC. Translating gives CASSPPADGYEQFF.

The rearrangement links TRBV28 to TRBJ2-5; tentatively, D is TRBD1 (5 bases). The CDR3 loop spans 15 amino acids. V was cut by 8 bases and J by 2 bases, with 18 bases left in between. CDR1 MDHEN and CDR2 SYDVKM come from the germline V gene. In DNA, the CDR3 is TGTGCCAGCCGAACTTCAGGACGGACACAAGAGACCCAGTACTTC. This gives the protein CASRTSGRTQETQYF.